One sample yielded the 10 T cell receptor beta chains listed below, sequenced in a study of blood T cell repertoires in COVID-19. This table comes from immunoSEQ multiplex PCR, and its TCRdb copy is limited to in-frame clones, with some not included. In the table there are about 250,000 clones, approximately 88% of which are singletons. The sequencing input was peripheral blood. These receptor sequences come from a woman aged 25 to 39 with COVID-19, enrolled during active disease.

This clone was counted a single time. The V gene is TRBV11-3, the J gene TRBJ2-3; TRBD2 matches 7 bases. The CDR3 loop spans 17 amino acids. J was trimmed by 8 bases and V by 0 bases; bases with no gene match: 14. Germline V lookup: CDR1 SGHNT, CDR2 YENEEA. DNA of the CDR3: TGTGCCAGCAGCTTAGATGGGACTACCCCCTCTCAGGGTACGCAGTATTTT. This gives the protein CASSLDGTTPSQGTQYF.

This chain joins TRBV2 and TRBJ1-1; D gene ambiguous. V lost 3 bases, J lost 1 base, and 6 bases lay in between. Germline CDR1 is SNHLY and CDR2 is FYNNEI. This CDR3 is built from 13 residues. CDR3 region: CASSEAGNTEAFF. CDR3 sequence (DNA): TGTGCCAGCAGTGAGGCGGGGAACACTGAAGCTTTCTTT. Full variable domain (remainder filled in from reference TRBV2 and TRBJ1-1): EPEVTQTPSHQVTQMGQEVILRCVPISNHLYFYWYRQILGQKVEFLVSFYNNEISEKSEIFDDQFSVERPDGSNFTLKIRSTKLEDSAMYFCASSEAGNTEAFFGQGTRLTVV.

The chain links TRBV7-8 to TRBJ1-1; D gene uncertain. CDR3 length: 13 amino acids. V lost 5 bases and J 4 bases, leaving 11 bases between the germline ends. CDR1 SGHVS and CDR2 FQNEAQ come from the germline V gene. The CDR3 is CASSRRSGTEAFF. For the CDR3, the DNA is TGTGCCAGCAGCCGCAGAAGCGGCACTGAAGCTTTCTTT.

This clone was seen just once. Other DNA sequences in the same sample also yield this CDR3. V gene TRBV7-2 combines with J gene TRBJ1-2; D uncertain. The V end lost 1 base, the J end lost 4 bases, and 10 bases lay between the germline ends. CDR3 length equals 14 residues. Germline lookup yields CDR1 SGHTA and CDR2 FQGNSA. The CDR3 DNA sequence: TGTGCCAGCAGCTTAGTGGCTGGGAGCTATGGCTACACCTTC. It specifies CASSLVAGSYGYTF. The full variable domain, with the rest looked up from reference TRBV7-2 and TRBJ1-2, is GAGVSQSPSNKVTEKGKDVELRCDPISGHTALYWYRQSLGQGLEFLIYFQGNSAPDKSGLPSDRFSAERTGGSVSTLTIQRTQQEDSAVYLCASSLVAGSYGYTFGSGTRLTVV.

The rearrangement joins TRBV3-1 (or the pseudogene TRBV3-2) to TRBJ2-7, with 7 nucleotides matching TRBD1. J was trimmed by 5 bases and V by 4 bases; bases with no gene match: 8. Germline loops: CDR1 LGHDT, CDR2 YNNKEL (reference sequence). This CDR3 contains 14 residues. As DNA, the CDR3 is TGTGCCAGCAGCCCCGACAGGGACATTAACGAGCAGTACGTC. Encoded protein: CASSPDRDINEQYV.

The chain recombines TRBV5-1 with TRBJ2-5; D is ambiguous. The V end lost 3 bases, the J end lost 2 bases, and 11 bases lay between the germline ends. CDR1 is SGHRS and CDR2 is YFSETQ in the germline V gene. The CDR3 is 14 residues long. CDR3 DNA sequence: TGCGCCAGCAGCTGGCTAGATAATCAAGAGACCCAGTACTTC. Its translation is CASSWLDNQETQYF. The variable domain in full, with the rest retrieved from reference TRBV5-1 and TRBJ2-5, is KAGVTQTPRYLIKTRGQQVTLSCSPISGHRSVSWYQQTPGQGLQFLFEYFSETQRNKGNFPGRFSGRQFSNSRSEMNVSTLELGDSALYLCASSWLDNQETQYFGPGTRLLVL.

The chain carries TRBV7-8 and TRBJ1-5, with D maybe TRBD1 (5 bases). Germline V gene data show CDR1 as SGHVS and CDR2 as FQNEAQ. Trimming shortened V by 5 bases and J by 5 bases, and 16 bases separated the two germline ends. The CDR3 is made up of 15 amino acids. The CDR3 loop reads CASSRQSGSYQPQHF. Here the CDR3 DNA reads TGTGCCAGCAGCCGCCAGTCAGGGTCGTATCAGCCCCAGCATTTT.

The chain combines TRBV29-1 with TRBJ1-4; maybe TRBD1 (5 bases). The CDR3 is made up of 16 amino acids. The V gene's germline CDR1 is SQVTM and CDR2 ANQGSEA. The V gene lost 0 bases and the J gene lost 8 bases, with 19 bases spanning the gap. The CDR3 loop reads CSVEDPGDLGGEKLFF. CDR3 DNA: TGCAGCGTTGAAGACCCCGGGGATCTCGGGGGAGAAAAACTGTTTTTT. Supplemented by reference TRBV29-1 and TRBJ1-4, the full variable domain reads SAVISQKPSRDICQRGTSLTIQCQVDSQVTMMFWYRQQPGQSLTLIATANQGSEATYESGFVIDKFPISRPNLTFSTLTVSNMSPEDSSIYLCSVEDPGDLGGEKLFFGSGTQLSVL.

This clone was seen only a few times. The same CDR3 arises from other DNA sequences in this sample as well. The rearrangement uses TRBV5-1 and TRBJ2-3; D may be TRBD2 (6 bases). V was shortened by 1 base and J by 1 base, with 7 bases between the two germline ends. Germline assignment: CDR1 SGHRS and CDR2 YFSETQ. This CDR3 region has 14 residues. The CDR3 nucleotides are TGCGCCAGCAGCTTGTCGGGGGGCACAGATACGCAGTATTTT. This codes for CASSLSGGTDTQYF.

The chain is built from TRBV29-1 and TRBJ2-1; maybe TRBD2 (5 bases). The germline gives CDR1 SQVTM, CDR2 ANQGSEA. The CDR3 extends over 13 amino acids. The germline V and J ends were trimmed by 2 bases and 2 bases, with 7 bases remaining between them. CDR3 sequence: CSVELAAYNEQFF. In nucleotides, the CDR3 is TGCAGCGTTGAACTAGCAGCCTACAATGAGCAGTTCTTC.